One and the same sample provided the 32 T cell receptor beta chains below, sequenced in a study of blood T cells in healthy people across ages. A second roughly 6 to 12 cycle PCR used barcoded and J-beta primers. MiXCR was run by TCRdb on the 5' RACE reads, yielding one entry per CDR3 protein. The sample records 750,000 to 1,000,000 distinct CDR3 sequences, 25% to 35% being singletons. These records were also assigned to another study, of T cells of mothers and their children.

The sequenced sample consisted of blood. These receptors originate from a woman in her thirties or forties in good health.

The V call is TRBV29-1, the J call TRBJ2-1; tentatively, D is TRBD1 or TRBD2 (5 bases each). The CDR3 totals 12 residues. V was trimmed by 7 bases and J by 6 bases, leaving 13 bases between them. Per germline, CDR1 SQVTM and CDR2 ANQGSEA. The CDR3 DNA sequence: TGCAGCGCCGACGGGGCGGTCAATGAGCAGTTCTTC. It encodes CSADGAVNEQFF.

This clonotype was picked up a small number of times. J is TRBJ1-1 and V is TRBV12-3 or TRBV12-4, with no clear D. V was cut by 3 bases and J by 0 bases, with 8 bases left in between. This CDR3 spans 14 amino acids. The CDR3 loop is CASSFHGLNTEAFF. For the CDR3, the DNA is TGTGCCAGCAGTTTCCATGGGCTGAACACTGAAGCTTTCTTT.

This clonotype was counted a few times. The V and J genes are TRBV28 and TRBJ1-6; no definite D call. Trimming left V 8 bases short and J 5 bases short, with 10 bases between. CDR3 length: 13 amino acids. CDR1 MDHEN and CDR2 SYDVKM come from the germline V gene. The CDR3 DNA follows: TGTGCCAGCGGCGGAGAGAATAATTCACCCCTCCACTTT. This codes for CASGGENNSPLHF.

The V gene is TRBV7-3, the J gene TRBJ1-1, with D possibly being TRBD1 (6 bases). Trimming took 4 bases from V and 6 from J, leaving 15 bases between them. Germline V CDR1 and CDR2: SGHTA, FQGTGA. CDR3 length: 14 amino acids. Written as DNA, the CDR3 is TGTGCCAGCAGCTCCAGGGGATCTGCCGCTGAAGCTTTCTTT. It translates to CASSSRGSAAEAFF.

The gene calls are TRBV20-1 and TRBJ1-1, with D hard to call. In germline, CDR1 is DFQATT, CDR2 SNEGSKA (reference sequence). V lost 5 bases, J lost 1 base, and 14 bases lay in between. This CDR3 has 14 residues. This CDR3 is CSALRTAPNTEAFF. DNA for the CDR3: TGCAGTGCTCTGCGGACGGCGCCGAACACTGAAGCTTTCTTT.

This clonotype was observed at least ten times. The chain has TRBV15 and TRBJ2-1; TRBD2 matches at 9 bases. Germline trimming cut 0 bases from V and 4 bases from J; bases unmatched to any gene: 1. The CDR3 has 15 amino acids. Germline V CDR1 and CDR2: LNHNV, YYDKDF (reference sequence). The CDR3, as DNA: TGTGCCACCAGCAGAGAAGCGGGGGGTTACAATGAGCAGTTCTTC. Protein: CATSREAGGYNEQFF.

This chain uses TRBV18 with TRBJ1-3; 9 bases fit TRBD1. Germline trimming cut 3 bases from V and 4 bases from J; bases unmatched to any gene: 1. This CDR3 comprises 14 residues. From germline, CDR1 is KGHSH and CDR2 LQKENI. CDR3 DNA: TGTGCCAGCTCACCGGGACAGGGCGGAAACACCATATATTTT. Amino acid sequence: CASSPGQGGNTIYF. Full variable domain (outside the CDR3, taken from reference TRBV18 and TRBJ1-3): NAGVMQNPRHLVRRRGQEARLRCSPMKGHSHVYWYRQLPEEGLKFMVYLQKENIIDESGMPKERFSAEFPKEGPSILRIQQVVRGDSAAYFCASSPGQGGNTIYFGEGSWLTVV.

This clonotype was seen just once. The rearrangement links TRBV28 to TRBJ1-1; no clear D. In germline, CDR1 is MDHEN, CDR2 SYDVKM. Trimming took off 5 bases at V and 10 bases at J, with 14 bases between the two ends. The CDR3 is made up of 12 amino acids. In DNA, the CDR3 is TGTGCCAGCAGTACCGACATCAGGACAGCTTTCTTT. Protein sequence: CASSTDIRTAFF.

The chain uses TRBV24-1 and TRBJ2-2; TRBD1 matches at 11 bases. The CDR3 is made up of 15 amino acids. CDR1 is KGHDR, CDR2 SFDVKD, per germline. After removal of 7 bases from V and 4 bases from J, the junction contained 4 bases not matched to a gene. The CDR3 is CATRGTGGATGELFF. In nucleotides, the CDR3 is TGTGCCACCAGGGGGACAGGGGGGGCCACCGGGGAGCTGTTTTTT.

As for this clonotype: This is likely a read error, given that the CDR3 carries no conserved phenylalanine or tryptophan at its end. The chain uses TRBV5-1 and TRBJ2-5; D gene unclear. The ends were cut back, 0 bases at V and 3 bases at J, with 12 bases in the middle. Germline-derived CDR1 and CDR2 are SGHRS and YFSETQ. CDR3 size: 15 residues. The DNA of the CDR3 is TGCGCCAGCAGCTTGGCCAACCTTCACGAAGAGACCCAGTACTGC. It yields the protein CASSLANLHEETQYC.

The table lists this clonotype with many counts. Here the CDR3 DNA reads TGTGCCAGCAGTCCGCAGGGGGGGGTCATCAATGAGCAGTTCTTC. Translated: CASSPQGGVINEQFF. This chain links TRBV7-8 with TRBJ2-1, with D perhaps matching TRBD1 or TRBD2 (7 bases each). V lost 6 bases, J lost 6 bases, and 18 bases lay in between. This CDR3 is 15 amino acids long. Per germline, CDR1 SGHVS and CDR2 FQNEAQ.

About this clonotype itself: A much larger clone sits a single nucleotide away, making a read error possible. The V call is TRBV4-1, the J call TRBJ2-1; D is undetermined. V was cut by 1 base and J by 10 bases, with 14 bases left in between. Germline V gene data show CDR1 as MGHRA and CDR2 as YSYEKL. This CDR3 spans 14 amino acids. CDR3 amino acids: CASSQAQSSYEQFF. The CDR3, as DNA: TGCGCCAGCAGCCAAGCCCAGAGCTCCTACGAGCAGTTCTTC.

In this sample, this clonotype turned up once. A read error may be the cause here, since a much bigger clone is one base away. The V call is TRBV20-1, the J call TRBJ2-3, with TRBD1 matching 10 bases. The germline V gene encodes CDR1 DFQATT and CDR2 SNEGSKA (reference sequence). The CDR3 spans 14 residues. This CDR3 reads CSARGDRGSDMQYF. CDR3 in DNA: TGCAGTGCTAGGGGGGACAGGGGATCAGATATGCAGTATTTT.

A word on this clonotype: As the CDR3 is not closed by the conserved phenylalanine or tryptophan, this likely results from a read error. The V gene is TRBV5-1, the J gene TRBJ2-7; D unresolved. V was shortened by 0 bases and J by 2 bases, with 15 bases between the two germline ends. The CDR3 runs to 16 residues. CDR1 and CDR2 from the germline V gene are SGHRS and YFSETQ. The CDR3 is CASSLDSGTPAYEQYS. The CDR3 coding sequence is TGCGCCAGCAGCTTGGATTCCGGAACTCCCGCCTACGAGCAGTACTCC.

V gene TRBV11-2 combines with J gene TRBJ1-4; D not resolved. CDR3 length: 14 residues. Germline CDR1 is SGHAT and CDR2 is FQNNGV. The V end lost 5 bases, the J end lost 0 bases, and 7 bases lay between the germline ends. The CDR3 region is CASSRNPTNEKLFF. As DNA, the CDR3 is TGTGCCAGCAGCCGAAACCCAACTAATGAAAAACTGTTTTTT.

This clonotype has a handful of counts. The genes are TRBV28 and TRBJ2-1; a weak D match, TRBD2 (6 bases). This CDR3 contains 15 residues. Germline values: CDR1 MDHEN, CDR2 SYDVKM. V was pared by 6 bases and J by 7 bases, with 19 bases between. The CDR3: CASSLPPAGRNEQFF. CDR3 nucleotide sequence: TGTGCCAGCAGCCTCCCCCCTGCGGGAAGGAATGAGCAGTTCTTC.

This clonotype was seen many times. DNA of the CDR3: TGTGCCAGCAGCCCCCGGACTATCGGCTTGGCAGATACGCAGTATTTT. Translation gives CASSPRTIGLADTQYF. The chain has TRBV12-3 or TRBV12-4 and TRBJ2-3; D might be TRBD2 (6 bases). The ends were cut back, 6 bases at V and 4 bases at J, with 20 bases in the middle. The CDR3 runs to 16 residues.

This chain joins TRBV3-1 and TRBJ2-3, with 14 bases aligning to TRBD2. The trim removed 0 bases at V and 0 bases at J, leaving 5 bases unmatched. Looked up from germline, CDR1 is LGHDT and CDR2 is YNNKEL (reference sequence). This CDR3 is built from 19 residues. CDR3 region: CASSQDGGLAGGSTDTQYF. The CDR3 DNA follows: TGTGCCAGCAGCCAAGATGGTGGACTAGCGGGGGGAAGCACAGATACGCAGTATTTT.

V and J are TRBV4-1 and TRBJ2-5, with D possibly being TRBD1 (5 bases). Germline V gene data show CDR1 as MGHRA and CDR2 as YSYEKL. V lost 2 bases and J lost 5, with 15 bases in between. The CDR3 is 15 amino acids. The CDR3 DNA reads TGCGCCAGCAGCCAACAGGGTTCAAGGTGGGAGACCCAGTACTTC. Its translation: CASSQQGSRWETQYF.

The CDR3 reads CASSLVRPPTDTQYF. The CDR3 DNA is TGTGCCAGCAGCTTAGTGCGGCCGCCGACAGATACGCAGTATTTT. The rearrangement joins TRBV7-9 to TRBJ2-3, with D hard to call. Trimming shortened V by 1 base and J by 3 bases, and 11 bases separated the two germline ends. Germline V gene data show CDR1 as SEHNR and CDR2 as FQNEAQ (reference sequence). The CDR3 is 15 amino acids.

The chain recombines TRBV20-1 with TRBJ2-1, with 9 bases that match TRBD1. Losses at the gene ends were 5 bases for V and 10 bases for J; bases not matched to a gene: 12. The CDR3 loop spans 14 amino acids. Germline V gene data show CDR1 as DFQATT and CDR2 as SNEGSKA (reference sequence). CDR3 protein: CSAQGGTGRDEQFF. As DNA, the CDR3 is TGCAGTGCTCAAGGCGGGACAGGGAGGGACGAGCAGTTCTTC.

The table lists this clonotype with a count of one. The rearrangement joins TRBV18 to TRBJ2-7; D possibly matches TRBD1 or TRBD2 (5 bases each). Germline CDR1 and CDR2: KGHSH and LQKENI. The ends were cut back, 4 bases at V and 5 bases at J, with 21 bases in the middle. The CDR3 sequence is 16 residues long. In DNA form, the CDR3 reads TGTGCCAGCTCACAGGGACGAGGGAAAGAGTCGAACGAGCAGTACTTC. Encoded protein: CASSQGRGKESNEQYF.

This sequence joins TRBV29-1 and TRBJ2-2, with D maybe TRBD1 (6 bases). The CDR3 consists of 13 residues. Germline values: CDR1 SQVTM, CDR2 ANQGSEA. V was trimmed by 7 bases and J by 4 bases, leaving 13 bases between them. The CDR3 here is CSAKTGVTGELFF. Here the CDR3 DNA reads TGCAGCGCTAAGACAGGAGTCACCGGGGAGCTGTTTTTT.

Notes on this clonotype: The junction departs from germline at one end; a sequencing error may be responsible. The chain employs TRBV29-1 and TRBJ2-1, with a tentative D call TRBD2 (6 bases). Germline CDR1 reads SQVTM; CDR2 reads ANQGSEA. The CDR3 consists of 13 residues. In nucleotides, the CDR3 is TGCAGCGGCAAGGGCGGGGATAACAACGAGCAGTTCTTC. Residues: CSGKGGDNNEQFF.

This clonotype has more than one count but fewer than ten. The chain recombines TRBV20-1 with TRBJ1-1; possibly TRBD1 for D (6 bases). The CDR3 consists of 15 residues. Germline V gene sequence: CDR1 DFQATT, CDR2 SNEGSKA (reference sequence). V was cut by 6 bases and J by 0 bases, with 17 bases left in between. The CDR3 DNA sequence: TGCAGTGCAGATGGGGGGGGGGCCGTGAACACTGAAGCTTTCTTT. Protein sequence: CSADGGGAVNTEAFF.

This clonotype appeared many times. The chain employs TRBV9 and TRBJ2-7, with a weak D call TRBD1 (5 bases). The CDR3 consists of 14 residues. Germline lookup yields CDR1 SGDLS and CDR2 YYNGEE. Trimming took off 1 base at V and 3 bases at J, with 11 bases between the two ends. In nucleotides, the CDR3 is TGTGCCAGCAGCGTAAGCCCGGACAACTACGAGCAGTACTTC. Its translation is CASSVSPDNYEQYF. Full variable domain (rest looked up from reference TRBV9 and TRBJ2-7): DSGVTQTPKHLITATGQRVTLRCSPRSGDLSVYWYQQSLDQGLQFLIQYYNGEERAKGNILERFSAQQFPDLHSELNLSSLELGDSALYFCASSVSPDNYEQYFGPGTRLTVT.

The chain couples TRBV4-1 to TRBJ1-2; D not certain. Germline assignment: CDR1 MGHRA and CDR2 YSYEKL. This CDR3 has 14 amino acids. V shed 2 bases and J shed 2 bases, with 9 bases lying between them. CDR3 sequence: CASSQTSANYGYTF. CDR3 DNA: TGCGCCAGCAGCCAAACCAGTGCCAACTATGGCTACACCTTC.

This clonotype appeared many times. V gene TRBV24-1 combines with J gene TRBJ2-1, with 9 bases matching TRBD1. This CDR3 is 17 amino acids long. The germline V gene has CDR1 KGHDR and CDR2 SFDVKD. Trimming cost V 5 bases and J 2 bases; bases outside gene matches: 9. CDR3 sequence: CATSAPPGQGTYNEQFF. For the CDR3, the DNA is TGTGCCACCAGTGCCCCACCGGGACAGGGCACCTACAATGAGCAGTTCTTC.

The table lists this clonotype with a count of one. The genes are TRBV28 and TRBJ1-2; TRBD1 aligns across 10 bases. Germline trimming cut 4 bases from V and 4 bases from J; bases unmatched to any gene: 15. CDR1 is MDHEN, CDR2 SYDVKM, per germline. The CDR3 totals 18 residues. Here the CDR3 reads CASSSPSGQGSSPYGYTF. In DNA form, the CDR3 reads TGTGCCAGCAGTTCCCCCTCGGGACAGGGGTCGTCCCCCTATGGCTACACCTTC.

This clonotype was seen a few times. The chain carries TRBV29-1 and TRBJ1-6; D is unclear. Trimming cost V 5 bases and J 10 bases, with 6 bases left between them. The CDR3 sequence is 10 residues long. Germline CDR1 and CDR2: SQVTM and ANQGSEA. The CDR3 DNA reads as TGCAGCGTTCAAGGGTCACCCCTCCACTTT. Its protein product is CSVQGSPLHF.

This chain joins TRBV2 and TRBJ2-1; D is perhaps TRBD2 (6 bases). V lost 8 bases, J lost 5 bases, and 16 bases lay in between. The germline V gene has CDR1 SNHLY and CDR2 FYNNEI. The CDR3 runs to 14 residues. CDR3 bases: TGTGCCAGCGTGTTGAGGACGGGGGACAATGAGCAGTTCTTC. This encodes CASVLRTGDNEQFF.

The rearrangement joins TRBV6-1 to TRBJ2-1; TRBD2 matches at 9 bases. Losses at the gene ends were 2 bases for V and 2 bases for J; bases not matched to a gene: 4. Germline loops: CDR1 MNHNS, CDR2 SASEGT. The CDR3 is made up of 16 amino acids. The CDR3 loop reads CASSESSSGTYNEQFF. The CDR3 nucleotides are TGTGCCAGCAGTGAATCGTCTAGCGGGACCTACAATGAGCAGTTCTTC.